This TCR beta chain was retrieved from a study of technical replicates of blood from four donors. Sequenced by immunoSEQ multiplex PCR; TCRdb stores in-frame clones only, minus some. Among some 96,000 clones listed, around 95% were seen once. Per the germline V gene, CDR1 is SEHNR and CDR2 is FQNEAQ (reference sequence). Trimming stripped 1 base from V and 0 bases from J, with 7 bases between. The CDR3 consists of 15 residues. The rearrangement joins TRBV7-9 to TRBJ2-1; D gene uncertain. This TCR was recovered from a human donor in good health. Sequenced: T cells isolated from PBMCs. CDR3 nucleotides: TGTGCCAGCAGCTTAGGCGAAAGCTCCTACAATGAGCAGTTCTTC. The encoded protein is CASSLGESSYNEQFF.